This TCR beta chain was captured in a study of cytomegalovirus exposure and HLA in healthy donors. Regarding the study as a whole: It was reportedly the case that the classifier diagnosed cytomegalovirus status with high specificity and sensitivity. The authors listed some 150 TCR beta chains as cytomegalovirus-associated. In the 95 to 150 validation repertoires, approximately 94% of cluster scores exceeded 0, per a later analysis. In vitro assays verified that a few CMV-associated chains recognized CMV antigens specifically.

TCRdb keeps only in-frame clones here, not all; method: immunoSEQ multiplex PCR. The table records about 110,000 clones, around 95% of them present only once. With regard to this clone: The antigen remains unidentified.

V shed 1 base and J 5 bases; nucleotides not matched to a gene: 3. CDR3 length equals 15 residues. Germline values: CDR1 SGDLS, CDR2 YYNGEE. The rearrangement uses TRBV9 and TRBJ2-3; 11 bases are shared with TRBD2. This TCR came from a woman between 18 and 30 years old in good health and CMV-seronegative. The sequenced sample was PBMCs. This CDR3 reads CASSVRLAGGDTQYF. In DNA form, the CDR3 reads TGTGCCAGCAGCGTAAGGCTAGCGGGGGGAGATACGCAGTATTTT.